These T cell receptor beta chains were read from a single sample in a study of T-cell reconstitution after alpha-beta-depleted transplantation in children. TCRdb independently ran MiXCR on the PCR reads; one entry per CDR3 protein. The sample holds fewer than 700,000 distinct CDR3 sequences, over 10% seen once. The material sequenced was PBMCs, mostly from graft donor cells, taken 360 days after TCRalphabeta/CD19-depleted stem cell transplant. The source of these receptors is a male patient aged 10 to 17 who had a stem cell transplant for acute myeloid leukemia, so the T cells may come from the graft donor. CDR3s include the opening cysteine and the closing phenylalanine or tryptophan. A D gene is named only where the DNA matches it firmly. Expanded clones get a size class; other rows say once, few or many, or leave the size out.

DNA,CDR3,D,J,size,V
TGTGCCAGCAGCTTAGCGGGAGGAGGGACGCAGTATTTT,CASSLAGGGTQYF,TRBD2,TRBJ2-3,many,TRBV11-2
TGTGCCAGCAGTCCCCGGAGGGCCGCTGAGCAGTTCTTC,CASSPRRAAEQFF,NA,TRBJ2-1,many,TRBV5-6
TGCAGTGCTAGGTTGGGAGAAGTCCCCTCCTACGAGCAGTACTTC,CSARLGEVPSYEQYF,NA,TRBJ2-7,many,TRBV20-1
TGCAGTGCTAGAGATCTGCCTAGAGGGCTTAGTTACAATGAGCAGTTCTTC,CSARDLPRGLSYNEQFF,NA,TRBJ2-1,many,TRBV20-1
TGTGCCAGCAGCTCCCATGCGGAGCCCACGCAGTATTTT,CASSSHAEPTQYF,NA,TRBJ2-3,NA,TRBV7-2
TGTGCCAGCAGCGTGACCGGACGGACTAGCTCTGGAAACACCATATATTTT,CASSVTGRTSSGNTIYF,NA,TRBJ1-3,NA,TRBV9
TGTGCCAGCAGTTTAGGAGCAGGGAACACCGGGGAGCTGTTTTTT,CASSLGAGNTGELFF,NA,TRBJ2-2,few,TRBV28
TGTGCCAGCAGTATACAGGGGGCGGGTGAGCAGTTCTTC,CASSIQGAGEQFF,TRBD1,TRBJ2-1,NA,TRBV25-1
TGTGCCAGCGGCCGTCTTAGGGGAGGCTTCCAAGAGACCCAGTACTTC,CASGRLRGGFQETQYF,NA,TRBJ2-5,NA,TRBV12-3/TRBV12-4
TGTGCCAGTAGTATGCCCGCAGGCTCCTTAGTGGGTGAGCAGTTCTTC,CASSMPAGSLVGEQFF,NA,TRBJ2-1,many,TRBV19
TGTGCCAGCAGTTTAGCCGTCCAGGGGAGAGGCGAGACCCAGTACTTC,CASSLAVQGRGETQYF,NA,TRBJ2-5,few,TRBV12-3/TRBV12-4
TGCAGTGCTAGAGAGTCGCGTGGACAGGCCTACTACGAGCAGTACTTC,CSARESRGQAYYEQYF,TRBD1,TRBJ2-7,few,TRBV20-1
TGTGCCAGTAGTATATTTGGGGCGGGGATACATGAGCAGTTCTTC,CASSIFGAGIHEQFF,NA,TRBJ2-1,many,TRBV19
TGCGCCAGCAGCCAGAGCTTGGGACAGGCACCGATCTACGAGCAGTACTTC,CASSQSLGQAPIYEQYF,TRBD1,TRBJ2-7,many,TRBV4-3
TGTGCCAGCAGCTCTTGGGTCGGCCCCTACGAGCAGTACTTC,CASSSWVGPYEQYF,NA,TRBJ2-7,few,TRBV7-3
TGTGCCAGCAGCAGGGGGGGAGCCGAAGCTTTCTTT,CASSRGGAEAFF,NA,TRBJ1-1,few,TRBV7-2
TGTGCCAGCAGCCTAGATCCGGGAGATGATGAGCAGTTCTTC,CASSLDPGDDEQFF,NA,TRBJ2-1,many,TRBV4-2
TGCAGTGTCAACCGGGACAGGGCCTCCTACGAGCAGTACTTC,CSVNRDRASYEQYF,TRBD1,TRBJ2-7,many,TRBV20-1
TGTGCCAGCAGTTTCCCGACGGCCTCCTACAATGAGCAGTTCTTC,CASSFPTASYNEQFF,NA,TRBJ2-1,NA,TRBV28
TGTGCCAGCAGGCCCCGACTAGCGGGAAACACCGGGGAGCTGTTTTTT,CASRPRLAGNTGELFF,TRBD2,TRBJ2-2,many,TRBV28
TGTGCCAGCAGCTTAGTGACAGGGCGGACGGGCGAGCAGTACTTC,CASSLVTGRTGEQYF,TRBD1,TRBJ2-7,NA,TRBV7-9
TGTGCCAGCAGCCCCCACCTTAGACAGTACGAGCAGTACTTC,CASSPHLRQYEQYF,NA,TRBJ2-7,few,TRBV9
TGCAGCGTGACATCCAGGAACCATGGCTACACCTTC,CSVTSRNHGYTF,NA,TRBJ1-2,NA,TRBV29-1
TGCAGTGCTAGAGAGGGGTTTCAGCCCCAGCATTTT,CSAREGFQPQHF,NA,TRBJ1-5,NA,TRBV20-1
TGTGCCAGCGGCCCTGGGTGGGGATTGGGGGAGCAGTACTTC,CASGPGWGLGEQYF,NA,TRBJ2-7,NA,TRBV4-2
TGTGCCAGCAGCATAACAGGGGGCTCCTACAATGAGCAGTTCTTC,CASSITGGSYNEQFF,TRBD1,TRBJ2-1,NA,TRBV12-3/TRBV12-4
TGTGCCAGCAGGGAGACAGGCGTTAGATCCTACAATGAGCAGTTCTTC,CASRETGVRSYNEQFF,NA,TRBJ2-1,NA,TRBV2
TGCAGTGCCACAAGCGGGAGGGATATCTACGAGCAGTACTTC,CSATSGRDIYEQYF,TRBD2,TRBJ2-7,many,TRBV20-1
TGTGCCAGCAGCCCTGGGACTAGCGGAACCCTTCAAGAGACCCAGTACTTC,CASSPGTSGTLQETQYF,TRBD2,TRBJ2-5,NA,TRBV7-9
TGCGCCAGCAGCCAAGAGGCCCTGGACTCCTACGAGCAGTACTTC,CASSQEALDSYEQYF,NA,TRBJ2-7,few,TRBV4-3